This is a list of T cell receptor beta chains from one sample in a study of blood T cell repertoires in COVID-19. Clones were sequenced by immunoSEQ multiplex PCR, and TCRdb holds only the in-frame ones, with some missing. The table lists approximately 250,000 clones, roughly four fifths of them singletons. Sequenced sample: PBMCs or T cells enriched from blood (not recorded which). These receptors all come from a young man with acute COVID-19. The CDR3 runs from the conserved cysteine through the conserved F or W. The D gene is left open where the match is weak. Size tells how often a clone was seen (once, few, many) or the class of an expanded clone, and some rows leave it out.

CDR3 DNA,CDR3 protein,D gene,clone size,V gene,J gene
TGTGCCAGCAGCTTGGGACTAGGCCGTGACGATACGCAGTATTTT,CASSLGLGRDDTQYF,NA,few,TRBV5-6,TRBJ2-3
TGCGCCAGCAGCCGAGAGGGTGGGGGGGGCACTGAAGCTTTCTTT,CASSREGGGGTEAFF,NA,many,TRBV4-1,TRBJ1-1
TGTGCCACCAGTGATTTGCCCGCGGGAGGAACAGATACGCAGTATTTT,CATSDLPAGGTDTQYF,TRBD2,NA,TRBV24-1,TRBJ2-3
TGTGCCAGCAGCTCGGGACAGGGAAACACCATATATTTT,CASSSGQGNTIYF,TRBD1,once,TRBV11-2,TRBJ1-3
TGTGCCAGCTCACGAGGTTCAGGGGAAACTGAAGCTTTCTTT,CASSRGSGETEAFF,NA,NA,TRBV18,TRBJ1-1
TGTGCCAGCAGTTTATTGCAGGCTGAAGCTTTCTTT,CASSLLQAEAFF,NA,few,TRBV28,TRBJ1-1
TGTGCCAGCAGTGAAGAGTCGGGAAGTGGACTGATGGCTATGGGCAATCAGCCCCAGCATTTT,CASSEESGSGLMAMGNQPQHF,NA,NA,TRBV2,TRBJ1-5
TGTGCCAGCACCACAGGGGGGGGCAATCAGCCCCAGCATTTT,CASTTGGGNQPQHF,TRBD1,NA,TRBV28,TRBJ1-5
TGTGCCAGTAGTGAAAAGAGGAACACTGAAGCTTTCTTT,CASSEKRNTEAFF,NA,NA,TRBV19,TRBJ1-1
TGTGCCAGCCACGGGGGAAAACGCACAGATACGCAGTATTTT,CASHGGKRTDTQYF,NA,NA,TRBV5-8,TRBJ2-3
TGTGCCAGCAGCGCTTCGAGGCTTGGAAACACCATATATTTT,CASSASRLGNTIYF,NA,NA,TRBV9,TRBJ1-3
TGTGCCACCAGGGGGGCGGCCGCTGGAACGCAGTATTTT,CATRGAAAGTQYF,NA,NA,TRBV24-1,TRBJ2-3
TGTGCCAGCAGGGCGGGAAGCAATGAGCAGTTCTTC,CASRAGSNEQFF,NA,NA,TRBV11-3,TRBJ2-1
TGTGCCAGCAGCTTAGGAGGACAGGGGAAGGGAGAGACCCAGTACTTC,CASSLGGQGKGETQYF,TRBD1,NA,TRBV7-9,TRBJ2-5
TGCGCCAGCAGCCAAGAGGCGGTTGCGGAGACCCAGTACTTC,CASSQEAVAETQYF,NA,NA,TRBV4-1,TRBJ2-5
TGTGCCAGCAGCCAAGAAAGGGGGAAGTATCCAGATACGCAGTATTTT,CASSQERGKYPDTQYF,NA,NA,TRBV3-1/TRBV3-2,TRBJ2-3
TGTGCCAGCAGCTTGGATCCCATTCAGCCCCAGCATTTT,CASSLDPIQPQHF,NA,NA,TRBV5-5,TRBJ1-5
TGTGCCAGCAGAATTACAGGGAGCACAGATACGCAGTATTTT,CASRITGSTDTQYF,NA,NA,TRBV9,TRBJ2-3
TGCGCCAGCGGCAGTTTCGATCAGCCCCAGCATTTT,CASGSFDQPQHF,NA,NA,TRBV10-1,TRBJ1-5
TGCAGTGCTCACCCAGGGGATACGCAGTATTTT,CSAHPGDTQYF,NA,few,TRBV20-1,TRBJ2-3
TGTGCCAGCAGCCCGCTAGCGGAGTCCCGTCAGGTTACGCAGTATTTT,CASSPLAESRQVTQYF,TRBD2,once,TRBV5-4,TRBJ2-3
TGTGCCAGTAGGGGACAGGGGGCATGGGGCACTGAAGCTTTCTTT,CASRGQGAWGTEAFF,TRBD1,NA,TRBV19,TRBJ1-1
TGTGCCAGCAGTGCCAAATGGGCAGGCGACAATGAGCAGTTCTTC,CASSAKWAGDNEQFF,NA,NA,TRBV6-4,TRBJ2-1
TGTGCCAGCAGCTTGGACAGGAGGACAGCTTTCTTT,CASSLDRRTAFF,TRBD1,NA,TRBV6-5,TRBJ1-1
TGTGCCAGCAGTGGAACAGGGCCGAACACTGAAGCTTTCTTT,CASSGTGPNTEAFF,NA,NA,TRBV28,TRBJ1-1
TGTGCCAGCGGGTTTGGAGACACTGAAGCTTTCTTT,CASGFGDTEAFF,NA,NA,TRBV5-4,TRBJ1-1
TGTGCCAGGGGGACTAGCGGGGATGGTATATTTCGAGAGACCCAGTACTTC,CARGTSGDGIFRETQYF,TRBD2,NA,TRBV2,TRBJ2-5